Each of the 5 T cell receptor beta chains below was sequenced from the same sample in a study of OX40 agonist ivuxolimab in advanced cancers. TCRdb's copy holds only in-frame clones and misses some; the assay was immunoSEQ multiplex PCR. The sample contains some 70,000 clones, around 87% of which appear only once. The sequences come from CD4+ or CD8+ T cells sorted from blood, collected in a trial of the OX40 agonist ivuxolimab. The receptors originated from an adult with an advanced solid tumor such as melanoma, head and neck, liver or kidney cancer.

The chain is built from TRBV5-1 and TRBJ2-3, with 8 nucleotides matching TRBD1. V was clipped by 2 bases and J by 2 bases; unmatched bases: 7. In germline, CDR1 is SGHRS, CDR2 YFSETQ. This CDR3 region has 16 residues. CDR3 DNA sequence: TGCGCCAGCAGCTTTGGACAGGGTACCACCACAGATACGCAGTATTTT. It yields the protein CASSFGQGTTTDTQYF.

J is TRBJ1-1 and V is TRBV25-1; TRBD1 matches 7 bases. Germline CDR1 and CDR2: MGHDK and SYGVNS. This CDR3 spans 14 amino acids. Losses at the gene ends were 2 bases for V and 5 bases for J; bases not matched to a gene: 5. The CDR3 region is CASSEPGGSTEAFF. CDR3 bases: TGTGCCAGCAGTGAACCAGGGGGGAGTACTGAAGCTTTCTTT.

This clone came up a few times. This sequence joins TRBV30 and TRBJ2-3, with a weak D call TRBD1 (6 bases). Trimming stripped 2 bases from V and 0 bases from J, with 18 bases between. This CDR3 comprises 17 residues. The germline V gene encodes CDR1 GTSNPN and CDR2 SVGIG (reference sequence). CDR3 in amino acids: CAWSMSIGGASTDTQYF. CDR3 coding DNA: TGTGCCTGGAGTATGAGTATAGGGGGAGCTAGCACAGATACGCAGTATTTT.

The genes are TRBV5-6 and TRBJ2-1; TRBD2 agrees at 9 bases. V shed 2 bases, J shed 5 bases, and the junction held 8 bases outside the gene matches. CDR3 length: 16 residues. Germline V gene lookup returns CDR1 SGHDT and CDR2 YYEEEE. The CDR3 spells CASSFAQTSGHNEQFF. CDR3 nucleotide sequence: TGTGCCAGCAGCTTTGCCCAGACTAGCGGACACAATGAGCAGTTCTTC.

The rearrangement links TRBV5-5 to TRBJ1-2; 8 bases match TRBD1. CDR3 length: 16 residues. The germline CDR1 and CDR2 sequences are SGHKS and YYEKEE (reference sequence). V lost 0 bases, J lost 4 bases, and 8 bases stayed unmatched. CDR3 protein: CASSLAGSGGPYGYTF. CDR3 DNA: TGTGCCAGCAGCTTGGCAGGGTCAGGGGGCCCCTATGGCTACACCTTC.